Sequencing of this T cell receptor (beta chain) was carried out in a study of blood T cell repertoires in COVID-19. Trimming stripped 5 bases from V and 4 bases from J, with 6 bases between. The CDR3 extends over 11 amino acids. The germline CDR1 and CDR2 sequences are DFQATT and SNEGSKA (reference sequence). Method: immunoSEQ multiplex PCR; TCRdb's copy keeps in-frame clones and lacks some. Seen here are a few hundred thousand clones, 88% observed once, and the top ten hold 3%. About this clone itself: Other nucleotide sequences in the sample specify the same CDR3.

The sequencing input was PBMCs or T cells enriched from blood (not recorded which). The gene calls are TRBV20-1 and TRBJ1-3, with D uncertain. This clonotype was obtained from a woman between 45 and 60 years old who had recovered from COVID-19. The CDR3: CSASQGNTIYF. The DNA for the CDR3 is TGCAGTGCTTCCCAGGGAAACACCATATATTTT.